This record looks at one T cell receptor (beta chain) sequence and its context. Its antigen is currently unknown. The sample originates from a study of T cells in Graves' hyperthyroidism and ophthalmopathy. Whole-study findings and limits: Among thyroid clonotypes expanded above 0.001, most also appeared in blood.

Using RNA transcripts as the source, TCR beta CDR3 regions were amplified. In the first-round RT-PCR of the TCR CDR3, the HTBI primer set was used. TCRdb re-called the multiplex PCR reads through MiXCR, storing one row per CDR3 protein. The repertoire holds about 410,000 distinct CDR3 sequences, with more than 12% as singletons. The sample consisted of blood. The TCR was taken from a woman in her twenties or thirties with Graves' ophthalmopathy.

The CDR3 loop reads CGSSGLAGEQYF. CDR3 DNA: TGTGGGAGCTCCGGTTTGGCGGGCGAGCAGTACTTC. The gene calls are TRBV18 and TRBJ2-7; D perhaps matches TRBD2 (5 bases). The CDR3 extends over 12 amino acids. Germline V gene sequence: CDR1 KGHSH, CDR2 LQKENI.